This TCR beta chain was recovered during a study of T cell responses to AZD1222 COVID-19 vaccine. Measured with immunoSEQ multiplex PCR; TCRdb has only the in-frame clones, and not every one. This table has about 92,000 clones, approximately 85% appearing once. Germline CDR1 is SGHRS and CDR2 is YFSETQ. The V gene end was trimmed by 4 bases and the J gene end by 3 bases; junction bases not matched to a gene: 7. This CDR3 is built from 14 residues. Sequenced material: peripheral blood, taken on day 0 of AZD1222 vaccination. This chain uses TRBV5-1 with TRBJ2-7; TRBD1 matches 7 bases. This TCR was sampled from an adult in good health. CDR3 amino acids: CASSGRTGNYEQYF. DNA for the CDR3: TGCGCCAGCAGCGGACGGACAGGAAACTACGAGCAGTACTTC.